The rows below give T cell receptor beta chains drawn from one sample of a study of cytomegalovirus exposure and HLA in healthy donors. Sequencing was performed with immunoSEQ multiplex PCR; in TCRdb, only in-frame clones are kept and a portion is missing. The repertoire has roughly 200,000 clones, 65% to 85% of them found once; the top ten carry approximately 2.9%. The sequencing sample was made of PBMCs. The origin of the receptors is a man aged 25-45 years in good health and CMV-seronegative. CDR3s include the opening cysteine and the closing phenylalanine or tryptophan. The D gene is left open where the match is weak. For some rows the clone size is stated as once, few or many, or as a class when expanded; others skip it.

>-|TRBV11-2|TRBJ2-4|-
CASSAGTLLAKNIQYF
TGTGCCAGCAGCGCCGGGACTTTACTAGCCAAAAACATTCAGTACTTC
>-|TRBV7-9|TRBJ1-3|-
CASSPGGSGNTIYF
TGTGCCAGCAGCCCCGGGGGTTCTGGAAACACCATATATTTT
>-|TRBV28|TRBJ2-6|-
CASSLAWGLSGANVLTF
TGTGCCAGCAGTCTGGCGTGGGGACTCTCTGGGGCCAACGTCCTGACTTTC
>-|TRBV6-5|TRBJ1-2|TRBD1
CASTKPGQGYYGYTF
TGTGCCAGCACCAAACCGGGACAGGGGTACTATGGCTACACCTTC
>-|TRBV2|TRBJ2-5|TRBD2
CASSEAHEGLAGGKETQYF
TGTGCCAGCAGTGAAGCGCATGAAGGGCTAGCGGGGGGTAAAGAGACCCAGTACTTC
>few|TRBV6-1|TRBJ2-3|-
CASSEQRGTQYF
TGTGCCAGCAGTGAACAGCGCGGGACGCAGTATTTT
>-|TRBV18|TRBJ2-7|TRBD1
CASSRQGYEQYF
TGTGCCAGCTCACGACAGGGCTACGAGCAGTACTTC
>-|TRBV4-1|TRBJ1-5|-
CASSQGQYNQPQHF
TGCGCCAGCAGCCAAGGGCAGTACAATCAGCCCCAGCATTTT
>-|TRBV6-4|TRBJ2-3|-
CASSRDLTDTQYF
TGTGCCAGCAGTCGGGACTTAACAGATACGCAGTATTTT
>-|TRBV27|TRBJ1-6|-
CASSLSPRGSNSPLHF
TGTGCCAGCAGTTTGAGCCCCCGAGGATCTAATTCACCCCTCCACTTT
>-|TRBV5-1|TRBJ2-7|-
CASSLGQGPGSYEQYF
TGCGCCAGCAGCCTCGGGCAGGGGCCGGGCTCCTACGAGCAGTACTTC
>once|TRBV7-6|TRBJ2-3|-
CASSRQSTRDTQYF
TGTGCCAGCAGCAGACAGTCGACCAGGGATACGCAGTATTTT
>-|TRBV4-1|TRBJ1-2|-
CASSQDPLASGYTF
TGCGCCAGCAGCCAAGATCCCCTGGCCTCCGGCTACACCTTC
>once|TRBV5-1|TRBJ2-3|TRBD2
CASSSYLAGGQEDTQYF
TGCGCCAGCAGCTCTTACCTAGCGGGGGGCCAGGAAGATACGCAGTATTTT
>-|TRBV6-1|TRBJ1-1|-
CASSETLWIGSGGRTEAFF
TGTGCCAGCAGTGAAACCCTTTGGATCGGTTCGGGGGGGCGCACTGAAGCTTTCTTT
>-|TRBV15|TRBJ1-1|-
CATSRDRSQGAEAFF
TGTGCCACCAGCAGAGATAGGTCCCAGGGCGCTGAAGCTTTCTTT
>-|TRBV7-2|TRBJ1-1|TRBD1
CASSRDSRVSTEAFF
TGTGCCAGCAGCAGGGACAGTAGGGTCAGCACTGAAGCTTTCTTT
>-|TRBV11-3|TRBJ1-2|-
CASSSSYSLLTF
TGTGCCAGCAGCTCTTCTTATAGCCTCCTCACCTTC
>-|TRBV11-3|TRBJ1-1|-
CASSLERGTEAFF
TGTGCCAGCAGCTTAGAGCGCGGAACCGAAGCTTTCTTT
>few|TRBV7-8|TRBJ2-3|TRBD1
CASSSWSGTEYSFSTDTQYF
TGTGCCAGCAGCTCCTGGTCTGGGACAGAATATTCATTTAGCACAGATACGCAGTATTTT
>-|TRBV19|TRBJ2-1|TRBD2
CASSYARTSGSSYNEQFF
TGTGCCAGTAGTTACGCCCGGACTAGCGGGAGCTCCTACAATGAGCAGTTCTTC